This entry concerns a single T cell receptor beta chain. The antigen is undetermined. Relapsing-remitting disease, either stable or active, was present in the treatment-naive patients who were the multiple sclerosis controls. Through negative isolation, CD4+ and CD8+ T cells were obtained, while TEMRA cells were enriched using FACS. The data were obtained in a study of CD8 T cells in Susac syndrome. RNA was extracted with the RNeasy kit, and a quantity of roughly 0.5 to 1 ug was reverse transcribed using random hexamers. TCRdb re-derived calls from the immunoSEQ multiplex PCR reads in MiXCR, one entry per CDR3 protein. The sample lists more than 200,000 distinct CDR3 sequences, 85% to 95% occurring once. V dropped 7 bases and J dropped 3; count of bases not matched to a gene: 3. This CDR3 spans 13 amino acids. Germline lookup yields CDR1 LNHDA and CDR2 SQIVND (reference sequence). The study, taken as a whole, reports: Regarding the TCR sequencing and HLA analysis, the study admitted that a relatively small number of individuals were involved.

Material: CD4+ T cells from PBMCs. V gene TRBV19 combines with J gene TRBJ2-1; 7 bases are shared with TRBD2. This receptor was obtained from a human donor with multiple sclerosis. CDR3 protein: CASTPSGYNEQFF. CDR3 DNA sequence: TGTGCCAGTACCCCTAGCGGCTACAATGAGCAGTTCTTC.